This T cell receptor (beta chain) came from a study of T cell repertoires in ileal Crohn's disease. Findings and limits, study-wide: Endoscopic recurrence occurred in every patient whose clonality exceeded 26.8%. Compared with CD4 T cells, sorted CD8 cells carried more expanded clones.

The junction had 7 bases not matched to a gene; V was cut back by 0 bases and J by 3 bases. Germline V gene data show CDR1 as SGHDT and CDR2 as YYEEEE. CDR3 length equals 16 residues. As to time point: inflamed ileum from the surgical specimen. Sequencing used immunoSEQ multiplex PCR; TCRdb keeps in-frame clones, though not all of them. The sample lists roughly 6,600 clones, under 85% seen once, with 10% in the top ten. A word on this clone: Its cognate antigen is unknown.

The sample was ileal tissue. The sequence was collected from an adult with Crohn's disease. This sequence joins TRBV5-6 and TRBJ1-1; 8 bases fit TRBD1. CDR3 nucleotide sequence: TGTGCCAGCAGCTTGGCCAAAGACAGGGGCGACACTGAAGCTTTCTTT. This codes for CASSLAKDRGDTEAFF.